This T cell receptor beta chain is drawn from a study of response to subunit inactivated influenza vaccine. In germline, CDR1 is SEHNR, CDR2 FQNEAQ (reference sequence). Trimming pared 1 base from V and 8 bases from J, leaving 18 bases between. This CDR3 region has 16 residues. TCRdb re-called the RT-PCR reads through MiXCR, storing one row per CDR3 protein. The table shows 540,000 or so distinct CDR3 sequences, with under 15% occurring only once. This clonotype was found a few times. Source: PBMCs from blood, taken roughly 48 days after vaccination. The chain uses TRBV7-9 and TRBJ2-1; no clear D. The sequence was obtained from a man aged 50-60 years who received an inactivated influenza vaccine. CDR3 region: CASSLDLGIVIDEQFF. DNA for the CDR3: TGTGCCAGCAGCTTAGATTTAGGGATAGTTATCGATGAGCAGTTCTTC.